What follows are 10 T cell receptor beta chains derived from one specimen sequenced in a study of blood T cell repertoires in COVID-19. Method: immunoSEQ multiplex PCR; TCRdb's copy keeps in-frame clones and lacks some. This repertoire shows around 100,000 clones, approximately 89% found once; its top ten account for approximately 17%. Sequences were obtained from peripheral blood. These receptors originate from a woman older than 75 in a cohort sampled during active COVID-19.

This rearrangement joins TRBV5-1 to TRBJ1-2; 10 bases line up with TRBD1. Germline V gene lookup returns CDR1 SGHRS and CDR2 YFSETQ. This CDR3 is built from 17 residues. The junction had 13 bases not matched to a gene; V was cut back by 0 bases and J by 8 bases. This CDR3 reads CASSLDRTGGMDKGYTF. The CDR3 DNA reads TGCGCCAGCAGCTTGGACCGGACAGGGGGGATGGATAAGGGCTACACCTTC.

The J gene is TRBJ1-5, the V gene TRBV29-1; 11 bases are a match to TRBD1. The CDR3 has 15 amino acids. Germline values: CDR1 SQVTM, CDR2 ANQGSEA. The V gene end was trimmed by 4 bases and the J gene end by 4 bases; junction bases not matched to a gene: 6. Written as DNA, the CDR3 is TGCAGCGTTGTAACCGGGACAGGGGGTAATCAGCCCCAGCATTTT. Its protein product is CSVVTGTGGNQPQHF.

This chain connects TRBV14 to TRBJ2-1; TRBD2 matches at 9 bases. The CDR3 totals 16 residues. Germline CDR1 reads SGHDN; CDR2 reads FVKESK. V gave up 8 bases and J gave up 4 bases; unmatched junction bases: 12. The CDR3 DNA follows: TGTGCCAGCGGGCGGATTAGCGGGGGCGGATACAATGAGCAGTTCTTC. Its protein product is CASGRISGGGYNEQFF.

The chain has TRBV7-9 and TRBJ2-3; 7 bases are a match to TRBD1. Germline trimming cut 1 base from V and 6 bases from J; bases unmatched to any gene: 4. This CDR3 is built from 14 residues. Germline V gives CDR1 SEHNR, CDR2 FQNEAQ (reference sequence). The CDR3 loop reads CASSLVTGADTQYF. The CDR3 region has the DNA TGTGCCAGCAGCTTAGTAACAGGGGCGGATACGCAGTATTTT.

The chain recombines TRBV7-3 with TRBJ2-1, with D hard to call. Trimming took off 5 bases at V and 9 bases at J, with 14 bases between the two ends. Germline lookup yields CDR1 SGHTA and CDR2 FQGTGA. The CDR3 has 13 residues. CDR3 DNA: TGTGCCAGCAGCAAAGAAGAGGCGGTTGAGCAGTTCTTC. It encodes CASSKEEAVEQFF.

V gene TRBV5-1 combines with J gene TRBJ2-2; 9 positions match TRBD1. The CDR3 runs to 15 residues. CDR1 and CDR2 (germline): SGHRS, YFSETQ. V lost 4 bases to trimming and J lost 6 bases; unmatched junction nucleotides: 7. CDR3 DNA: TGCGCCAGCAGCACCGGACAGGGGAGGGCCGGGGAGCTGTTTTTT. Translating it yields CASSTGQGRAGELFF.

The rearrangement joins TRBV24-1 to TRBJ2-1; TRBD1 aligns across 12 bases. Germline V gene lookup returns CDR1 KGHDR and CDR2 SFDVKD. V lost 7 bases to trimming and J lost 6 bases; unmatched junction nucleotides: 12. The CDR3 totals 17 residues. The chain's CDR3 is CATSGKVGQGAGNEQFF. In DNA form, the CDR3 reads TGTGCCACCAGCGGAAAGGTGGGACAGGGGGCTGGCAATGAGCAGTTCTTC.

The J gene is TRBJ1-1, the V gene TRBV19; a possible D gene is TRBD1 (5 bases). The V and J ends lost 10 bases and 3 bases respectively, with 15 bases between them. Germline lookup yields CDR1 LNHDA and CDR2 SQIVND (reference sequence). This CDR3 has 13 amino acids. The CDR3 sequence: CATQGRGDTEAFF. DNA of the CDR3: TGTGCCACCCAAGGGCGGGGGGACACTGAAGCTTTCTTT.

CDR3 sequence: CASSLGTAATNEKLFF. CDR3 nucleotides: TGTGCCAGCAGCTTAGGCACAGCCGCAACTAATGAAAAACTGTTTTTT. This chain uses TRBV7-6 with TRBJ1-4; D is undetermined. V was pared by 1 base and J by 0 bases, with 9 bases between. The CDR3 covers 16 residues. Germline loops: CDR1 SGHVS, CDR2 FNYEAQ.

CDR3 sequence: CSVDRGYGYTF. For the CDR3, the DNA is TGCAGCGTTGACAGGGGCTATGGCTACACCTTC. The chain combines TRBV29-1 with TRBJ1-2; tentative D call: TRBD1 (6 bases). Germline lookup yields CDR1 SQVTM and CDR2 ANQGSEA. This CDR3 comprises 11 residues. V was pared by 3 bases and J by 4 bases, with 6 bases between.